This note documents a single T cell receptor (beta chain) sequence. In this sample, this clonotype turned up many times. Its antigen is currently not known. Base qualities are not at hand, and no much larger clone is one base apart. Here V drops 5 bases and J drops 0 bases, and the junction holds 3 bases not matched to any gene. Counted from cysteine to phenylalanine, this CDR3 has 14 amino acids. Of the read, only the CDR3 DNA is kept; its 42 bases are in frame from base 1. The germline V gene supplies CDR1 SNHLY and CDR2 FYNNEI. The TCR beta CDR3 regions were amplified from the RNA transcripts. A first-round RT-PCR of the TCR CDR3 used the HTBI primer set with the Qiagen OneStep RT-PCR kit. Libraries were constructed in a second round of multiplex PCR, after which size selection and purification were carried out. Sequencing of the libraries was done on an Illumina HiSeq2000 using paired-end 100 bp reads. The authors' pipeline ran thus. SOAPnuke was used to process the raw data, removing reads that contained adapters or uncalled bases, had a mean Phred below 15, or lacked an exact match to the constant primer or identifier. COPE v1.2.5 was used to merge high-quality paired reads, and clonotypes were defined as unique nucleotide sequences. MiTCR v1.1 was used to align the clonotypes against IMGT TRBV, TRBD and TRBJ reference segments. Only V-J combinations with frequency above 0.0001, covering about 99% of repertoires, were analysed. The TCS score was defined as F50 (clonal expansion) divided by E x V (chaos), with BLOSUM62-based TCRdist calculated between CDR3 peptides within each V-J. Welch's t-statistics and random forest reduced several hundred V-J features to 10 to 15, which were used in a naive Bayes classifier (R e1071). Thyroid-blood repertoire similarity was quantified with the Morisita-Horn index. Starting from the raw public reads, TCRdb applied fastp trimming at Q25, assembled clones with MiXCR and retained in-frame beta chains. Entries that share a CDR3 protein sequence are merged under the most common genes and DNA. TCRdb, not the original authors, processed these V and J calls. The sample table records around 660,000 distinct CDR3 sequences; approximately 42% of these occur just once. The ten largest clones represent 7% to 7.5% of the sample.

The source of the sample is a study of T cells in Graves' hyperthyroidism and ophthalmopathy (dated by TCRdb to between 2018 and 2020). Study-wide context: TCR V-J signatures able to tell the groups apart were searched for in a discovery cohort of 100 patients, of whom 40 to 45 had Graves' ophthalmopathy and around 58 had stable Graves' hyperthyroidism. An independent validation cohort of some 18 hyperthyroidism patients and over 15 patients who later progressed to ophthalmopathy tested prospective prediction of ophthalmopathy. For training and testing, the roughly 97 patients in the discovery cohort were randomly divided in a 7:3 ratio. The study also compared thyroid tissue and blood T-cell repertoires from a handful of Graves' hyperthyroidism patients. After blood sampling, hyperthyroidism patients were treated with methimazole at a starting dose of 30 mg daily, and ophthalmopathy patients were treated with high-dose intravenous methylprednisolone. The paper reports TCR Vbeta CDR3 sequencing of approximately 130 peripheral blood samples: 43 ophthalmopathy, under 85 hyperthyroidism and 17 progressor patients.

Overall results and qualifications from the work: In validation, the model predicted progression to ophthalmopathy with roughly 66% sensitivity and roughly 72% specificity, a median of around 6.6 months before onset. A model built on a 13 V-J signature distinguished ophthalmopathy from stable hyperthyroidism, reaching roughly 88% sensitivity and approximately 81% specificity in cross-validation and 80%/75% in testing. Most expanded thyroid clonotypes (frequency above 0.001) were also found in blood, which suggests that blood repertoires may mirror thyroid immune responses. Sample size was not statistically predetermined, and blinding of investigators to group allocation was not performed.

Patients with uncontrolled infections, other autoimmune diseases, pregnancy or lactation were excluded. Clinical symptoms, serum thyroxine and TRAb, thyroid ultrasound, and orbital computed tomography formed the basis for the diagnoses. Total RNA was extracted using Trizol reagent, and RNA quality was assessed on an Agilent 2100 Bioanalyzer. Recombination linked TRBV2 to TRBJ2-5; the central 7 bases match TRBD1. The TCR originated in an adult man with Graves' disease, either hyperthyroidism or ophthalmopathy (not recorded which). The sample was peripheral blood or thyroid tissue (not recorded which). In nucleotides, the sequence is TGTGCCAGCAGTCAAGGGACAGACCAAGAGACCCAGTACTTC. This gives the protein CASSQGTDQETQYF.